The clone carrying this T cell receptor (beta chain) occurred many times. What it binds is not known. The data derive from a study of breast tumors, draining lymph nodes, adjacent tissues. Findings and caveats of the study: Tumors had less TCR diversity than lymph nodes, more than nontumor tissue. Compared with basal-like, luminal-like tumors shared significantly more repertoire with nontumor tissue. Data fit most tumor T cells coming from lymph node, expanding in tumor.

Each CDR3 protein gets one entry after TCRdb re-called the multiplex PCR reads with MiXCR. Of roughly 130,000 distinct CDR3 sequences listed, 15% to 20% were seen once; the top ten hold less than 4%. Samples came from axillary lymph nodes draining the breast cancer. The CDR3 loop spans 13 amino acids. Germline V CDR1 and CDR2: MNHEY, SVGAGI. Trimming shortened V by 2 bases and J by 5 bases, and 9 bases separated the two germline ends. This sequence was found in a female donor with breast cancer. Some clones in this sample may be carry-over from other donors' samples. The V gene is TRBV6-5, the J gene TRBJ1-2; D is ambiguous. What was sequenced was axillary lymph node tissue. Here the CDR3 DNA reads TGTGCCAGCAGTTACATACGGGCGTATGGCTACACCTTC. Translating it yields CASSYIRAYGYTF.